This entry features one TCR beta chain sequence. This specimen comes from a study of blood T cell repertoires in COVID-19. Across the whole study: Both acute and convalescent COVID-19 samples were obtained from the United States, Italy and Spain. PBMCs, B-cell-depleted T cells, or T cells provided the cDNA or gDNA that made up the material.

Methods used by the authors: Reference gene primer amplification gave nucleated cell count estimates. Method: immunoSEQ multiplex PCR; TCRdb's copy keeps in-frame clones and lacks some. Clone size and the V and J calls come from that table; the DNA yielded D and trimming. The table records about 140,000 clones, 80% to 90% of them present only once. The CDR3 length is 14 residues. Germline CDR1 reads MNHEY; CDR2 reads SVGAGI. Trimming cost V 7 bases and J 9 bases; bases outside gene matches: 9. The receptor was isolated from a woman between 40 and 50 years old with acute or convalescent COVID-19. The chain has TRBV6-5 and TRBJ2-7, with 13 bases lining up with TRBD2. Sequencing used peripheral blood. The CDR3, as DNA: TGTGCCAGCACCTTCACTAGCGGGGGGGCTGGGCAGTACTTC. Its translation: CASTFTSGGAGQYF.